The T cell receptor beta chain under discussion was sequenced for a study of T-cell reconstitution after alpha-beta-depleted transplantation in children. Study results and limitations: Newly made T cells mostly supplied T-cell counts and diversity one year after transplant. Surviving recipient T cells and intrathymic progenitors accounted for some patients' high TCRbeta diversity at day 60. Reportedly, roughly two months post-transplant, alpha-beta T cells arose from several hundred expanded graft clones.

Unique molecular identifiers were incorporated into the prepared TCRbeta library. TCRdb fed the PCR reads into MiXCR, producing one record per CDR3 protein. The sample gives around 800,000 distinct CDR3 sequences, about 15% of which show up once; 5% is in the top ten. V was pared by 7 bases and J by 2 bases, with 10 bases of the junction left unmatched. The CDR3 is made up of 17 amino acids. Germline values: CDR1 MNHEY, CDR2 SMNVEV (reference sequence). With regard to this clonotype: Its target is not known.

The J gene is TRBJ2-6, the V gene TRBV27; 8 bases are a match to TRBD2. This sequence was found in a male patient younger than 18 who had a stem cell transplant for acute lymphoblastic leukemia, so the T cells may come from the graft donor. This specimen was PBMCs, mostly from graft donor cells, taken 360 days after TCRalphabeta/CD19-depleted stem cell transplant. The CDR3 DNA follows: TGTGCCAGCACCCGAGAGCGGGGGAGCCCTGGGGCCAACGTCCTGACTTTC. Residues: CASTRERGSPGANVLTF.